This T cell receptor (beta chain) is from a study of T cell repertoires in cytomegalovirus infection. As for the study in general: Indications came from public TCR beta signatures; they pointed to CMV infection and to a matching HLA type.

There are a few counts of this clonotype. Its antigen is still unknown. Each CDR3 protein is one row after TCRdb ran MiXCR on the reads. The table lists about 740,000 distinct CDR3 sequences, roughly 36% of them singletons. After removal of 5 bases from V and 6 bases from J, the junction contained 10 bases not matched to a gene. CDR1 and CDR2 from the germline V gene are SGHTA and FQGTGA. CDR3 length: 16 amino acids. Broader study findings: There were HLA-C-restricted CMV-specific TCR beta clonotypes dominating the ex vivo response. CMV carriers with the relevant HLA were identified by cumulative public TCR beta family frequency.

The rearrangement links TRBV7-3 to TRBJ2-1; TRBD2 matches at 10 bases. The TCR was taken from a human donor in good health (CMV status not recorded). Some clones in this sample may be carry-over from other donors' samples. The sample comprised PBMCs. CDR3: CASSPQTSGVSNEQFF. In nucleotides, the CDR3 is TGTGCCAGCAGCCCCCAAACTAGCGGGGTCTCCAATGAGCAGTTCTTC.